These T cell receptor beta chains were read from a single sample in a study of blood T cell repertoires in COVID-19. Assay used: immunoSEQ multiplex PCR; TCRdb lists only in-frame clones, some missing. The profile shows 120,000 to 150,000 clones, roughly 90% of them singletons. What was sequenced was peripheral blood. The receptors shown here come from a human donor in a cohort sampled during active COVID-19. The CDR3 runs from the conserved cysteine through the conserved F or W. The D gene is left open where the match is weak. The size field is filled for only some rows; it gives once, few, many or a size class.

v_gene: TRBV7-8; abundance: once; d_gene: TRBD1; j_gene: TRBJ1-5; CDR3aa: CASSPLTGSNQPQHF; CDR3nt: TGTGCCAGCAGTCCTCTGACAGGGAGCAATCAGCCCCAGCATTTT
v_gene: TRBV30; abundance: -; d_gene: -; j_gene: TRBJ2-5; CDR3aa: CAWSVGVQETQYF; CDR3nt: TGTGCCTGGAGTGTGGGAGTCCAAGAGACCCAGTACTTC
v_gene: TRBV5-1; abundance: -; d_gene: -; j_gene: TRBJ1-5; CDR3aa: CASSLDKNQPQHF; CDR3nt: TGCGCCAGCAGCTTGGACAAGAATCAGCCCCAGCATTTT
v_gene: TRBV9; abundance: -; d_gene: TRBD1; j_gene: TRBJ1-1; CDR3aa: CASSVRGLLNTEAFF; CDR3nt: TGTGCCAGCAGCGTGAGGGGGCTCCTGAACACTGAAGCTTTCTTT
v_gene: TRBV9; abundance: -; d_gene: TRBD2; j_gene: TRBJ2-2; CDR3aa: CASSGLADGSGELFF; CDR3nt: TGTGCCAGCAGCGGCCTAGCGGACGGATCCGGGGAGCTGTTTTTT
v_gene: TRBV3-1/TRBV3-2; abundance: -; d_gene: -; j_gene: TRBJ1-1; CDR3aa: CASSQDVREAFF; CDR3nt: TGTGCCAGCAGCCAAGATGTACGTGAGGCTTTCTTT
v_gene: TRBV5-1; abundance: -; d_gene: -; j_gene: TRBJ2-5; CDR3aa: CASSLGEETQYF; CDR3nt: TGCGCCAGCAGCTTGGGTGAGGAGACCCAGTACTTC
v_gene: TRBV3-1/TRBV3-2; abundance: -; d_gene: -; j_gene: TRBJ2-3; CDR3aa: CASSQDVVPLSTDTQYF; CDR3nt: TGTGCCAGCAGCCAAGATGTTGTCCCACTAAGCACAGATACGCAGTATTTT
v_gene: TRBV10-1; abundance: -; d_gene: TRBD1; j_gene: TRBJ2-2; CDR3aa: CASSAGTGRSTGELFF; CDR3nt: TGCGCCAGCAGTGCGGGGACAGGTCGAAGCACCGGGGAGCTGTTTTTT
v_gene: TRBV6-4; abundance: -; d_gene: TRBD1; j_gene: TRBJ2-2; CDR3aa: CASSDGTDTGELFF; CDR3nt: TGTGCCAGCAGTGACGGGACAGACACCGGGGAGCTGTTTTTT
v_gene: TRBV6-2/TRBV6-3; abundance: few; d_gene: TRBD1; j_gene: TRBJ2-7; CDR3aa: CASSYPGQGRYEQYF; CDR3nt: TGTGCCAGCAGTTACCCGGGACAGGGGAGATACGAGCAGTACTTC
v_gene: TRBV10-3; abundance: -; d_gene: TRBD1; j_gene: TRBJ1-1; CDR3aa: CAIRSDRGTEAFF; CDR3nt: TGTGCCATCAGATCGGACAGGGGCACTGAAGCTTTCTTT
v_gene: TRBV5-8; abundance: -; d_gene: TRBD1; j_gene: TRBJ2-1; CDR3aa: CASSWDRSSYNEQFF; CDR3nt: TGTGCCAGCAGCTGGGACAGGAGCTCCTACAATGAGCAGTTCTTC
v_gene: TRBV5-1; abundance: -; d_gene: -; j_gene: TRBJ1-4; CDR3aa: CASSLAGASNEKLFF; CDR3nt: TGCGCCAGCAGCTTGGCTGGAGCCTCTAATGAAAAACTGTTTTTT
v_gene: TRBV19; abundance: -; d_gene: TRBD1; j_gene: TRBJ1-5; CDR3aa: CASSTGTALGNQPQHF; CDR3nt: TGTGCCAGTAGTACCGGGACAGCCTTGGGCAATCAGCCCCAGCATTTT
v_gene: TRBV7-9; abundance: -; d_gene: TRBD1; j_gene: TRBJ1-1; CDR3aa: CASSFGTGVNTEAFF; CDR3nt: TGTGCCAGCAGCTTTGGGACAGGGGTAAACACTGAAGCTTTCTTT
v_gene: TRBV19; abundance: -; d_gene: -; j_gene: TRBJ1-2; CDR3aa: CASSILRQVKDYGYTF; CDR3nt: TGTGCCAGTAGTATCCTCCGACAGGTCAAAGACTATGGCTACACCTTC
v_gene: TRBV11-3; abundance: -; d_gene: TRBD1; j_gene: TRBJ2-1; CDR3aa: CASSPGQVNYNEQFF; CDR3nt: TGTGCCAGCAGCCCCGGACAGGTTAACTACAATGAGCAGTTCTTC
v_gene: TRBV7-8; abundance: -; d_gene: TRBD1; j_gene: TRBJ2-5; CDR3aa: CASSPGTGGEETQYF; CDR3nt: TGTGCCAGCAGCCCCGGGACAGGGGGCGAGGAGACCCAGTACTTC
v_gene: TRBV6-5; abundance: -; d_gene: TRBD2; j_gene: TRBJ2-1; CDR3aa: CASTGSGGYHEQFF; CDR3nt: TGTGCCAGCACCGGCAGCGGGGGGTATCATGAGCAGTTCTTC
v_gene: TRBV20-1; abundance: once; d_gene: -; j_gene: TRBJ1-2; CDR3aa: CSARDRYGYTF; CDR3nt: TGCAGTGCTAGAGATCGCTATGGCTACACCTTC
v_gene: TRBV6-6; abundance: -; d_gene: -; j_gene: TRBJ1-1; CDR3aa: CASSTRGFMNTEAFF; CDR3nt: TGTGCCAGCAGTACCCGCGGATTCATGAACACTGAAGCTTTCTTT
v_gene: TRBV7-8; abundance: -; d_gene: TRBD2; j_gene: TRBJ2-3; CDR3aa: CASSTKRGGGTDTQYF; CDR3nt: TGTGCCAGCAGCACGAAGCGGGGGGGCGGCACAGATACGCAGTATTTT
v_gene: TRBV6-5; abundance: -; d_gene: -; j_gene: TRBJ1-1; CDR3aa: CASSYSRTEAFF; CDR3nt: TGTGCCAGCAGTTACTCGAGGACTGAAGCTTTCTTT
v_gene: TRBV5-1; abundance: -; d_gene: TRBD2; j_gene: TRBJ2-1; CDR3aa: CASSLVTSGHYNEQFF; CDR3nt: TGCGCCAGCAGCTTGGTTACTAGCGGACACTACAATGAGCAGTTCTTC
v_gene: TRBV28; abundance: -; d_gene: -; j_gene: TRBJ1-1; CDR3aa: CASSWAGARTEAFF; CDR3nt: TGTGCCAGCAGTTGGGCGGGGGCGCGGACTGAAGCTTTCTTT
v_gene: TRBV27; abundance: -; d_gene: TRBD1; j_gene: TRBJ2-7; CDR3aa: CASSPTRTGDEQYF; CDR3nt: TGTGCCAGCAGTCCTACCCGGACAGGCGACGAGCAGTACTTC
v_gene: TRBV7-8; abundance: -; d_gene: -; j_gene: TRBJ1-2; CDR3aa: CASSLMGRDYGYTF; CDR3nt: TGTGCCAGCAGCCTGATGGGGAGGGACTATGGCTACACCTTC
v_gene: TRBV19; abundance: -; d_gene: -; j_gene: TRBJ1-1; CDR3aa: CASRGGSVTEAFF; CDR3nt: TGTGCCAGTAGGGGGGGATCGGTGACTGAAGCTTTCTTT
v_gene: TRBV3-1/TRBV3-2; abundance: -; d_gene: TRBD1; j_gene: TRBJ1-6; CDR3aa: CASSLTGGQDSPLHF; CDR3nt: TGTGCCAGCAGCCTGACAGGGGGCCAGGATTCACCCCTCCACTTT
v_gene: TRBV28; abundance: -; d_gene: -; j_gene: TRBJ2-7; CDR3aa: CASGIWRGTYEQYF; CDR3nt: TGTGCCAGCGGCATATGGAGGGGTACCTACGAGCAGTACTTC
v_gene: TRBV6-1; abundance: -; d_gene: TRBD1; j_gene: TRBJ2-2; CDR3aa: CASSERGGPGELFF; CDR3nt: TGTGCCAGCAGTGAACGAGGGGGCCCCGGGGAGCTGTTTTTT
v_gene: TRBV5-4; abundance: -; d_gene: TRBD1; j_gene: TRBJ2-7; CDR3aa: CASSTDRGQQYF; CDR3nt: TGTGCCAGCAGCACAGACAGGGGGCAGCAGTACTTC
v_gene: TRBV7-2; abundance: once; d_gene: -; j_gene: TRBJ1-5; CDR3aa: CASSLVGRGSNQPQHF; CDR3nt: TGTGCCAGCAGCTTAGTAGGGCGGGGGAGCAATCAGCCCCAGCATTTT